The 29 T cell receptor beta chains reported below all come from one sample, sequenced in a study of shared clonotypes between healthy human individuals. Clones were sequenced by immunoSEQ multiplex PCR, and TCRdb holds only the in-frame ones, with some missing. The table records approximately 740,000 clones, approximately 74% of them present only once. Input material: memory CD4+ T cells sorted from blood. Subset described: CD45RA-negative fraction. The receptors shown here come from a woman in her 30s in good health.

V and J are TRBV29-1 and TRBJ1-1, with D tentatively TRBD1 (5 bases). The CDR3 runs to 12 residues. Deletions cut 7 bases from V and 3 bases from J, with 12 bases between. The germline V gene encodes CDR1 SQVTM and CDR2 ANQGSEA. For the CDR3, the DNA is TGCAGCGCCTCAGGAGGGGACACTGAAGCTTTCTTT. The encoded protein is CSASGGDTEAFF.

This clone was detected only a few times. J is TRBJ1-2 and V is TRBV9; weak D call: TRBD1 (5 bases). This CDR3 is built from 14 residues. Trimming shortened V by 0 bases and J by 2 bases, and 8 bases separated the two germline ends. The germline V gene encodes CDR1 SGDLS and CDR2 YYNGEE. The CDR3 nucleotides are TGTGCCAGCAGCGTAGTTGACAGCAACTATGGCTACACCTTC. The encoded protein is CASSVVDSNYGYTF.

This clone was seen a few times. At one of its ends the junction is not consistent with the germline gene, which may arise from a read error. The DNA of the CDR3 is TGCAGCGCCGGGACTAGCGGGACGACCCACATCTTC. Protein: CSAGTSGTTHIF. The chain couples TRBV29-1 to TRBJ2-7; TRBD2 matches 13 bases. CDR3 length equals 12 residues. The germline V gene has CDR1 SQVTM and CDR2 ANQGSEA.

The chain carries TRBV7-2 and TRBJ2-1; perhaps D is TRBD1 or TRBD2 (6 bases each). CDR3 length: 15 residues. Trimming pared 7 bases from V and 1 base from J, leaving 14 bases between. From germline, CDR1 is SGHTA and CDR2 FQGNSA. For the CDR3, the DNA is TGTGCCAGCACCCTAACAGGGAGGTCCTACAATGAGCAGTTCTTC. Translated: CASTLTGRSYNEQFF.

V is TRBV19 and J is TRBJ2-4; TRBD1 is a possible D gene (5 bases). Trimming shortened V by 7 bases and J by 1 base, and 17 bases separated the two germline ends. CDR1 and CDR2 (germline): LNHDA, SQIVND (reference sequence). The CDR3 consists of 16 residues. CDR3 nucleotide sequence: TGTGCCAGTACCAAGGGGCTTCCGGCGGCCAAAAACATTCAGTACTTC. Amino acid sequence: CASTKGLPAAKNIQYF. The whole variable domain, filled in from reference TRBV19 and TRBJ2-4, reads DGGITQSPKYLFRKEGQNVTLSCEQNLNHDAMYWYRQDPGQGLRLIYYSQIVNDFQKGDIAEGYSVSREKKESFPLTVTSAQKNPTAFYLCASTKGLPAAKNIQYFGAGTRLSVL.

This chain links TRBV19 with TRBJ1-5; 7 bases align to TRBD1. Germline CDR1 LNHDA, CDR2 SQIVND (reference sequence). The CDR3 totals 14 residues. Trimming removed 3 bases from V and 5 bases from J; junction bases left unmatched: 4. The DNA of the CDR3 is TGTGCCAGTAGTATCCCAGGGGGGGATCAGCCCCAGCATTTT. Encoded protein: CASSIPGGDQPQHF.

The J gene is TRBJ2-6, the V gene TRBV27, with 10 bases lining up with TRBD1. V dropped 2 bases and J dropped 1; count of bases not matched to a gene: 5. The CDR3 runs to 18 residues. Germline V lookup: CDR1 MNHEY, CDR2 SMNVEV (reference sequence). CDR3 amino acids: CASSLDRGRSSGANVLTF. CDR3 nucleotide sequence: TGTGCCAGCAGTTTAGACAGGGGGCGTTCATCTGGGGCCAACGTCCTGACTTTC.

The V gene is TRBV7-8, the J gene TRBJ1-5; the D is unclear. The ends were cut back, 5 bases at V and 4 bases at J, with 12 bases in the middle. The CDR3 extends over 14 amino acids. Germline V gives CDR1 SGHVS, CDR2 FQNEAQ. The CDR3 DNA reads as TGTGCCAGCAGCCCTGCTTCGGGGAATCAGCCCCAGCATTTT. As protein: CASSPASGNQPQHF.

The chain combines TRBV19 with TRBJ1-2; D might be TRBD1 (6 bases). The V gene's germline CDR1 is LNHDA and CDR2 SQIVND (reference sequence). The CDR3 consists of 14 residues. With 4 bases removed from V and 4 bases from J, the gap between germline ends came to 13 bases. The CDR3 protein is CASSTSGEAYGYTF. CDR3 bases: TGTGCCAGTAGTACCTCAGGGGAGGCCTATGGCTACACCTTC.

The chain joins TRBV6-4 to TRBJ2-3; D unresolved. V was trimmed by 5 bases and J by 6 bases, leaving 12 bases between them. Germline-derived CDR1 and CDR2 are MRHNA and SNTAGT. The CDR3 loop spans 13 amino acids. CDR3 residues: CASSLWKYDTQYF. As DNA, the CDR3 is TGTGCCAGCAGTTTGTGGAAATACGATACGCAGTATTTT.

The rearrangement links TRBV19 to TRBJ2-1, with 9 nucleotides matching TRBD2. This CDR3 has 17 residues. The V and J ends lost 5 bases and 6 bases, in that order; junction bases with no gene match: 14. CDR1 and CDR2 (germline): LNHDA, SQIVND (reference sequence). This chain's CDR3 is CASSPTTIAGVPNEQFF. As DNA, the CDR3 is TGTGCCAGTAGTCCTACAACTATAGCGGGAGTACCCAATGAGCAGTTCTTC.

The CDR3 DNA reads as TGTGCCAGCAGTGGGGCAGTGGCTGGGGCCAACGTCCTGACTTTC. Translated: CASSGAVAGANVLTF. This chain connects TRBV6-6 to TRBJ2-6, with D tentatively TRBD1 (5 bases). Germline values: CDR1 MNHNY, CDR2 SVGAGI (reference sequence). This CDR3 has 15 residues. V was trimmed by 5 bases and J by 2 bases, leaving 10 bases between them.

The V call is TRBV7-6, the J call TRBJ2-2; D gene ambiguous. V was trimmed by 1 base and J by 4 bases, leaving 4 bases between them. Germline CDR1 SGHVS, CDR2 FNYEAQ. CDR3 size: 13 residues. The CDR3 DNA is TGTGCCAGCAGCTTAGGCAGCACCGGGGAGCTGTTTTTT. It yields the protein CASSLGSTGELFF.

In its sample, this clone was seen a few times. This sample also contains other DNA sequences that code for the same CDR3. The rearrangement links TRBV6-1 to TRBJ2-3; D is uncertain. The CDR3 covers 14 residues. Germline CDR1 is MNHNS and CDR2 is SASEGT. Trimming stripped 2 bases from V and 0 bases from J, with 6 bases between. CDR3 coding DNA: TGTGCCAGCAGTGAATTGGGGAGCACAGATACGCAGTATTTT. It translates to CASSELGSTDTQYF.

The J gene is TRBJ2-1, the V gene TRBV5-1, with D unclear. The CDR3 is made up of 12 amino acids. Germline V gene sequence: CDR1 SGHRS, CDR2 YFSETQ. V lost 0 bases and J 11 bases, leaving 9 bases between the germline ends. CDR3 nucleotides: TGCGCCAGCAGCTTGGACCTTAGCAAGCAGTTCTTC. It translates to CASSLDLSKQFF.

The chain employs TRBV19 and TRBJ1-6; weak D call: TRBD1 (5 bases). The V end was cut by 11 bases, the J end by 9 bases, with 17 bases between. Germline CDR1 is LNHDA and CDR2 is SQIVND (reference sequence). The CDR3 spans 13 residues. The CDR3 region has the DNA TGTGCCCCACACAGTAGGGACTCTTCACCCCTCCACTTT. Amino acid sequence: CAPHSRDSSPLHF.

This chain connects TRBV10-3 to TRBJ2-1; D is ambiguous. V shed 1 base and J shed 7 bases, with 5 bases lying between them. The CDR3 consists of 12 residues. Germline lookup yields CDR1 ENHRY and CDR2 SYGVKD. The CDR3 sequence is CAISEWLNEQFF. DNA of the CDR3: TGTGCCATCAGTGAGTGGCTGAATGAGCAGTTCTTC.

The CDR3 DNA sequence: TGTGCCAGCAGCGCCGGACTAGCCTACAATGAGCAGTTCTTC. This codes for CASSAGLAYNEQFF. V gene TRBV9 combines with J gene TRBJ2-1, with TRBD2 matching over 7 bases. This CDR3 region has 14 residues. With 3 bases clipped from V and 2 bases from J, the junction kept 2 bases outside the gene matches. Per the germline V gene, CDR1 is SGDLS and CDR2 is YYNGEE.

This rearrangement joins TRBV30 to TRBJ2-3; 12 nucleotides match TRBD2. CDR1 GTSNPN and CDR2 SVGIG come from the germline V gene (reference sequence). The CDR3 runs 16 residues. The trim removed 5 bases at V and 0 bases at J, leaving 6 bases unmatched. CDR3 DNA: TGTGCCTGGGGGGCGACTAGCGGGGGTAGCACAGATACGCAGTATTTT. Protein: CAWGATSGGSTDTQYF.

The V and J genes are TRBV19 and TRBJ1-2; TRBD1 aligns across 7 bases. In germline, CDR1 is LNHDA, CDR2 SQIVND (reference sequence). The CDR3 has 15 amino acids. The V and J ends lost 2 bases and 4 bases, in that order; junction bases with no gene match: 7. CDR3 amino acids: CASSIMAGTAYGYTF. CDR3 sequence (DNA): TGTGCCAGTAGTATAATGGCAGGGACAGCCTATGGCTACACCTTC.

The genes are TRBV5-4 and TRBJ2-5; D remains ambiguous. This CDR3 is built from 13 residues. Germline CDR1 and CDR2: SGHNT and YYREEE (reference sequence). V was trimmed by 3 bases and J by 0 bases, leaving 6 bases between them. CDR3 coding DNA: TGTGCCAGCAGCTATGGGTACCAAGAGACCCAGTACTTC. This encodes CASSYGYQETQYF.

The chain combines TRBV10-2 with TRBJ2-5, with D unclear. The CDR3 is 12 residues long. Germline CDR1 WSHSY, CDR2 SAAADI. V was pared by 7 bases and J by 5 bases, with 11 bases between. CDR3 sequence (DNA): TGCGCCAGCAAAGTTTCACAGGAGACCCAGTACTTC. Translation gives CASKVSQETQYF.

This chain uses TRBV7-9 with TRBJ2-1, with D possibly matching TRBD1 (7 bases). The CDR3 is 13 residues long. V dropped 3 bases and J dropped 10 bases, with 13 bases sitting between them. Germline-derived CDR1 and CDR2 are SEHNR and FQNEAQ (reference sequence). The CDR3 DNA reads TGTGCCAGCAGCTTCCGCAGGGGGGACGAGCAGTTCTTC. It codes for CASSFRRGDEQFF. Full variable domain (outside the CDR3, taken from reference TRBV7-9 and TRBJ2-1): DTGVSQNPRHKITKRGQNVTFRCDPISEHNRLYWYRQTLGQGPEFLTYFQNEAQLEKSRLLSDRFSAERPKGSFSTLEIQRTEQGDSAMYLCASSFRRGDEQFFGPGTRLTVL.

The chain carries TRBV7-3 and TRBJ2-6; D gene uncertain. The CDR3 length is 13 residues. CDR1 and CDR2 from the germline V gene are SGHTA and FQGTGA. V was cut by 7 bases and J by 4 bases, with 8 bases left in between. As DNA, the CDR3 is TGTGCCAGCAAGTCCGGCGGGGCCAACGTCCTGACTTTC. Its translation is CASKSGGANVLTF.

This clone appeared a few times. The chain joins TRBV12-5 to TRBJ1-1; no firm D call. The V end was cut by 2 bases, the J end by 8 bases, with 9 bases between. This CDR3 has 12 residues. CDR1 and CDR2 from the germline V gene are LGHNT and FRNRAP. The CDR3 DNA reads TGTGCTAGTGGTTTGAGCTTTCGGGAAGCTTTCTTT. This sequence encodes CASGLSFREAFF.

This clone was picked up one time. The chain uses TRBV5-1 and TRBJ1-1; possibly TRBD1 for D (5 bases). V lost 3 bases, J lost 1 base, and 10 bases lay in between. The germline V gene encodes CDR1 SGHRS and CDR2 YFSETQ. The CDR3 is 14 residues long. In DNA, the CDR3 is TGCGCCAGCAGCTGGGGGGATACGAACACTGAAGCTTTCTTT. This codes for CASSWGDTNTEAFF.

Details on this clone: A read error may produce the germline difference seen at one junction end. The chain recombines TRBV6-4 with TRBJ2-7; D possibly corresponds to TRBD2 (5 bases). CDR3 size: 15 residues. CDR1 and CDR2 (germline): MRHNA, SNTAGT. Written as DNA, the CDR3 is TGTGCCAGCAGTGACGAGGGCTCCTTCCCCTACGAGCTGTACTTC. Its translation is CASSDEGSFPYELYF.

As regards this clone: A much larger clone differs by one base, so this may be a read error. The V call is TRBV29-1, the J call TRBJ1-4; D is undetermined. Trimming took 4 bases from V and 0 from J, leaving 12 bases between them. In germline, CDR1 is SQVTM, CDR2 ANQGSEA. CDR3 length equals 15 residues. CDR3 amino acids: CSVVLRGTTNEKLFF. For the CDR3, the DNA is TGCAGCGTTGTGTTACGGGGTACAACTAATGAAAAACTGTTTTTT.

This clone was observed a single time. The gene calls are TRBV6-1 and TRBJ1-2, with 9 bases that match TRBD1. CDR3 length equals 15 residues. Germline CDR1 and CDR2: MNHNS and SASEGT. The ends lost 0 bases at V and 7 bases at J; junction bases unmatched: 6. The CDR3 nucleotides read TGTGCCAGCAGTGAAGCGGACAGGGGATTAAGTGGCTACACCTTC. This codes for CASSEADRGLSGYTF.